One and the same sample provided the 20 T cell receptor beta chains below, sequenced in a study of early T cells in non-severe SARS-CoV-2 infection. TCRdb ran MiXCR on the 5' RACE reads and lists one entry per CDR3 protein. The profile shows under 85,000 distinct CDR3 sequences, roughly 11% of them singletons. The sequenced sample was whole blood, obtained at baseline. These receptors were obtained from an adult who was a healthcare worker with PCR-confirmed SARS-CoV-2 infection or an uninfected control (not recorded which).

This clonotype was detected a few times. The chain has TRBV30 and TRBJ1-1; tentatively, D is TRBD1 (5 bases). The CDR3 loop spans 13 amino acids. Trimming stripped 8 bases from V and 1 base from J, with 14 bases between. Germline CDR1 and CDR2: GTSNPN and SVGIG (reference sequence). CDR3 region: CAGGGLQNTEAFF. The CDR3 nucleotides read TGTGCCGGGGGGGGACTTCAGAACACTGAAGCTTTCTTT.

This clonotype came up a few times. The chain couples TRBV4-2 to TRBJ1-2; no definite D call. The germline V gene has CDR1 LGHNA and CDR2 YNFKEQ. The length of the CDR3 is 14 residues. Deletions cut 0 bases from V and 1 base from J, with 6 bases between. Here the CDR3 reads CASSQDRSNYGYTF. The CDR3 coding sequence is TGTGCCAGCAGCCAAGATCGCAGTAACTATGGCTACACCTTC.

This clonotype was seen only a few times. The V gene is TRBV27, the J gene TRBJ2-5; 10 bases are shared with TRBD1. J was trimmed by 4 bases and V by 5 bases; bases with no gene match: 1. The V gene's germline CDR1 is MNHEY and CDR2 SMNVEV (reference sequence). This CDR3 contains 13 residues. This CDR3 is CASSRQGAETQYF. The CDR3, as DNA: TGTGCCAGCAGTCGACAGGGGGCAGAGACCCAGTACTTC.

In its sample, this clonotype was seen many times. CDR3 region: CSASGYRGLDTQYF. The DNA of the CDR3 is TGCAGTGCTAGTGGTTACAGGGGGCTGGATACGCAGTATTTT. The rearrangement joins TRBV20-1 to TRBJ2-3; 9 bases agree with TRBD1. The CDR3 is 14 residues long. Germline-derived CDR1 and CDR2 are DFQATT and SNEGSKA (reference sequence). With V trimmed by 3 bases and J by 6 bases, 7 bases remained unmatched.

This clonotype was observed at least ten times. The chain combines TRBV12-3 or TRBV12-4 with TRBJ1-2; D is possibly TRBD1 (5 bases). CDR3 length: 12 residues. Trimming removed 5 bases from V and 8 bases from J, with 12 bases in between. CDR3 nucleotide sequence: TGTGCCAGCAGTGCCCGACAGTGGGGCTACACCTTC. This encodes CASSARQWGYTF.

DNA of the CDR3: TGTGCCAGCAGCCGAACCCGGGCTAGCGGGGCGCAAGAGACCCAGTACTTC. Its translation is CASSRTRASGAQETQYF. The chain couples TRBV3-1 to TRBJ2-5; 9 bases align to TRBD2. The CDR3 is 17 amino acids. The germline V gene encodes CDR1 LGHDT and CDR2 YNNKEL (reference sequence). V lost 4 bases to trimming and J lost 2 bases; unmatched junction nucleotides: 11.

This clonotype was recorded at least ten times. This rearrangement joins TRBV7-2 to TRBJ1-2; the D is unclear. Germline CDR1 and CDR2: SGHTA and FQGNSA. V lost 1 base and J lost 8, with 11 bases in between. CDR3 length: 13 residues. CDR3 DNA: TGTGCCAGCAGCTTAGACCGCTTGAACGGCTACACCTTC. This sequence encodes CASSLDRLNGYTF. Together with reference TRBV7-2 and TRBJ1-2, the CDR3 gives the full variable domain: GAGVSQSPSNKVTEKGKDVELRCDPISGHTALYWYRQSLGQGLEFLIYFQGNSAPDKSGLPSDRFSAERTGGSVSTLTIQRTQQEDSAVYLCASSLDRLNGYTFGSGTRLTVV.

The rearrangement links TRBV7-9 to TRBJ1-2; 7 positions match TRBD1. J lost 3 bases, V lost 5 bases, and 3 bases had no gene match. CDR1 and CDR2 (germline): SEHNR, FQNEAQ (reference sequence). The CDR3 spans 13 residues. The CDR3 loop reads CASSQGGYYGYTF. The CDR3 DNA reads TGTGCCAGCAGCCAGGGGGGATACTATGGCTACACCTTC.

This clonotype has at least ten counts. The chain joins TRBV29-1 to TRBJ1-2; D may be TRBD1 (5 bases). The ends were cut back, 3 bases at V and 4 bases at J, with 12 bases in the middle. There are 13 residues in the CDR3. Germline V lookup: CDR1 SQVTM, CDR2 ANQGSEA. The DNA of the CDR3 is TGCAGCGTTGAGTCGGGGGTCCCCTATGGCTACACCTTC. Protein sequence: CSVESGVPYGYTF.

The chain links TRBV18 to TRBJ2-1; D uncertain. The CDR3 totals 13 residues. The germline V and J ends were trimmed by 2 bases and 4 bases, with 6 bases remaining between them. Germline V gene sequence: CDR1 KGHSH, CDR2 LQKENI. The CDR3 here is CASSPSKYNEQFF. The DNA of the CDR3 is TGTGCCAGCTCACCAAGCAAATACAATGAGCAGTTCTTC. Based on the CDR3 plus reference TRBV18 and TRBJ2-1, the full variable domain is NAGVMQNPRHLVRRRGQEARLRCSPMKGHSHVYWYRQLPEEGLKFMVYLQKENIIDESGMPKERFSAEFPKEGPSILRIQQVVRGDSAAYFCASSPSKYNEQFFGPGTRLTVL.

The chain combines TRBV20-1 with TRBJ2-2; the D gene is possibly TRBD2 (6 bases). The CDR3 extends over 16 amino acids. Germline assignment: CDR1 DFQATT and CDR2 SNEGSKA (reference sequence). The V end lost 1 base, the J end lost 0 bases, and 12 bases lay between the germline ends. The CDR3 DNA reads TGCAGTGCTAGAGGCACGGGACTGGCGAACACCGGGGAGCTGTTTTTT. Amino acid sequence: CSARGTGLANTGELFF.

The chain carries TRBV3-1 and TRBJ2-3; D is undetermined. The germline gives CDR1 LGHDT, CDR2 YNNKEL (reference sequence). This CDR3 has 14 amino acids. V was shortened by 0 bases and J by 0 bases, with 4 bases between the two germline ends. The CDR3 coding sequence is TGTGCCAGCAGCCAAGATTTTAGCACAGATACGCAGTATTTT. Translating gives CASSQDFSTDTQYF.

This clonotype was seen a single time. CDR3: CASSETGGHNEQFF. CDR3 sequence (DNA): TGTGCCAGCAGTGAAACGGGAGGCCACAATGAGCAGTTCTTC. This chain connects TRBV2 to TRBJ2-1; 7 positions agree with TRBD2. Germline loops: CDR1 SNHLY, CDR2 FYNNEI. Trimming removed 2 bases from V and 5 bases from J; junction bases left unmatched: 3. The length of the CDR3 is 14 residues.

The J gene is TRBJ2-4, the V gene TRBV6-2 or TRBV6-3, with a weak D call TRBD2 (6 bases). Germline CDR1 and CDR2: MNHEY and SVGEGT. Between the trimmed V and J ends, which lost 0 bases and 1 base, there was a span of 10 bases. CDR3 size: 16 residues. This chain's CDR3 is CASSYSTGGAKNIQYF. DNA for the CDR3: TGTGCCAGCAGTTACTCCACCGGGGGTGCCAAAAACATTCAGTACTTC.

This clonotype was recorded many times. CDR3 sequence reads: CATSDPGQGAHNEQFF. In DNA form, the CDR3 reads TGTGCCACCAGTGACCCGGGACAGGGGGCCCACAATGAGCAGTTCTTC. The genes are TRBV24-1 and TRBJ2-1; TRBD1 matches 12 bases. The germline V gene encodes CDR1 KGHDR and CDR2 SFDVKD. This CDR3 has 16 amino acids. Trimming took 4 bases from V and 5 from J; bases not matched to a gene: 5.

This clonotype was detected ten times or more. The rearrangement links TRBV29-1 to TRBJ1-2; 7 nucleotides align to TRBD1. CDR1 is SQVTM, CDR2 ANQGSEA, per germline. The CDR3 has 14 residues. With V trimmed by 2 bases and J by 4 bases, 7 bases remained unmatched. The CDR3 coding sequence is TGCAGCGTTGAAAGGGGGCGGGAGCCCTATGGCTACACCTTC. This encodes CSVERGREPYGYTF.

This clonotype was counted ten times or more. V gene TRBV19 combines with J gene TRBJ2-2; 10 nucleotides align to TRBD2. In germline, CDR1 is LNHDA, CDR2 SQIVND (reference sequence). The CDR3 runs to 16 residues. J gave up 3 bases and V 5 bases, and 6 bases lay outside the gene matches. The DNA of the CDR3 is TGTGCCAGTAGTTCGAGCGGGAGGGTCGACACCGGGGAGCTGTTTTTT. Translating it yields CASSSSGRVDTGELFF.

This clonotype was counted at least ten times. This chain uses TRBV4-1 with TRBJ2-4; no definite D call. The length of the CDR3 is 15 residues. Germline-derived CDR1 and CDR2 are MGHRA and YSYEKL. The germline V and J ends were trimmed by 9 bases and 1 base, with 16 bases remaining between them. This chain's CDR3 is CASQQIRNAKNIQYF. The CDR3 nucleotides are TGCGCCAGTCAACAAATACGAAATGCCAAAAACATTCAGTACTTC.

By frequency in the sample, this clonotype is medium-sized. The CDR3 spells CASSQDGSLETQYF. The DNA of the CDR3 is TGCGCCAGCAGCCAAGACGGGAGTTTGGAGACCCAGTACTTC. The chain joins TRBV4-1 to TRBJ2-5; D is perhaps TRBD2 (6 bases). The CDR3 loop spans 14 amino acids. Germline V gene lookup returns CDR1 MGHRA and CDR2 YSYEKL. V was clipped by 0 bases and J by 5 bases, with 10 bases between them.

V gene TRBV12-3 or TRBV12-4 combines with J gene TRBJ2-2, with 12 bases matching TRBD2. The length of the CDR3 is 15 residues. Losses at the gene ends were 5 bases for V and 8 bases for J; bases not matched to a gene: 6. The CDR3, as DNA: TGTGCCAGCAGTCCGGGACTAGCGGGCTGGGGGGAGCTGTTTTTT. It specifies CASSPGLAGWGELFF.